This T cell receptor (beta chain) is from a study of cytomegalovirus exposure and HLA in healthy donors. PCR amplification relied on 60 Vbeta primers (plus 13 Jbeta primers). Only in-frame clones appear in the TCRdb table, and some are missing; sequencing was by immunoSEQ multiplex PCR. The sample shows approximately 140,000 clones, around 73% of them seen only once. Germline V gene sequence: CDR1 SGHKS, CDR2 YYEKEE (reference sequence). This CDR3 spans 15 amino acids. V gave up 0 bases and J gave up 4 bases, with 10 bases separating them. The sample taken for sequencing was PBMCs. The sequence derives from a human donor in good health. The rearrangement uses TRBV5-5 and TRBJ2-2, with D possibly being TRBD2 (6 bases). Here the CDR3 DNA reads TGTGCCAGCAGCTTGGTCCAGGGAGGCACCGGGGAGCTGTTTTTT. This encodes CASSLVQGGTGELFF.